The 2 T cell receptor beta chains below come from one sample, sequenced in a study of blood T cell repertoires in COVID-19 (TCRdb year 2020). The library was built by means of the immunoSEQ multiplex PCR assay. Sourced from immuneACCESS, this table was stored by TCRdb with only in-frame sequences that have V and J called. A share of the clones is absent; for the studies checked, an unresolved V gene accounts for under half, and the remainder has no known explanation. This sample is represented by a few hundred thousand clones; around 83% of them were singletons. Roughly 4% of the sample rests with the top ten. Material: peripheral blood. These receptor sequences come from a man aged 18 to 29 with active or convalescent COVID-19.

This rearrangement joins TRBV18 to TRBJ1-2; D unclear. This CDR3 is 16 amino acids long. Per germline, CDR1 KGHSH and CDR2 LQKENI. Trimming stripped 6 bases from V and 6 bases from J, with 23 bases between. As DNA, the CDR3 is TGTGCCAGCTCCCCGATTGAAGGCTCCTCGGGAAATGGCTACACCTTC. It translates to CASSPIEGSSGNGYTF.

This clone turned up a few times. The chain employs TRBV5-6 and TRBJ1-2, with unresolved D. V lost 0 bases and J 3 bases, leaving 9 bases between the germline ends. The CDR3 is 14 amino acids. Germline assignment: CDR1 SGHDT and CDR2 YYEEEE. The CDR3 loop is CASSLGWADYGYTF. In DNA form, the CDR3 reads TGTGCCAGCAGCTTGGGGTGGGCTGACTATGGCTACACCTTC.